This T cell receptor (beta chain) is drawn from a study of T cells in Graves' hyperthyroidism and ophthalmopathy. General study points: Expanded thyroid clonotypes (above 0.001) were mostly also found in blood.

Uncontrolled infections, other autoimmune diseases, pregnancy or lactation led to exclusion of patients. It was around 11 ml of fresh peripheral blood that supplied the PBMCs. V was clipped by 5 bases and J by 2 bases, with 17 bases between them. Germline loops: CDR1 MNHEY, CDR2 SMNVEV (reference sequence). The CDR3 is made up of 16 amino acids. Concerning this clonotype: No antigen is known for it. A much larger clone sits a single nucleotide away, making a read error possible.

Authors of the study amplified TCR beta CDR3 regions from RNA transcripts. RT-PCR in the first round (using the HTBI primer set) targeted the TCR CDR3. In TCRdb, the multiplex PCR reads were re-called with MiXCR into one record per CDR3 protein. The table includes about 370,000 distinct CDR3 sequences, about 16% detected once. The chain carries TRBV27 and TRBJ2-3, with D tentatively TRBD2 (6 bases). This TCR was recovered from a woman aged 55-69 years with Graves' ophthalmopathy. The specimen sequenced was blood. The CDR3 DNA reads as TGTGCCAGCAGTGGCGGAGGGAATCGGAACACAGATACGCAGTATTTT. Its translation is CASSGGGNRNTDTQYF.